This entry features one TCR beta chain sequence. Its antigen remains unidentified. These data belong to a study of Ad26.COV2.S vaccination and SARS-CoV-2 variants. The wider study: Ad26.COV2.S shots went into the muscle once or twice, 56 days apart.

The treatment here: roughly 19 received Ad26.COV2.S at low or high dose, single or two shots; roughly five received placebo; per-sample allocation not given. Each sample was drawn 63 days after the first injection (of vaccine or placebo). General study findings and limits: Using TCR breadth and depth analyses may have led to underestimated total T cell responses.

The method was immunoSEQ multiplex PCR; TCRdb's version includes in-frame clones alone and lacks a portion of them. The repertoire has approximately 410,000 clones, 92% of them found once; the top ten carry more than 1.5%. This receptor was identified in a person between 18 and 60 years old who received the Ad26.COV2.S COVID-19 vaccine or a placebo. The sample here was peripheral blood, taken in a trial of Ad26.COV2.S vaccine versus placebo.

CDR3 in amino acids: CAWSAGSADTQYF. CDR3 in DNA: TGTGCCTGGAGTGCGGGGAGCGCAGATACGCAGTATTTT. The V and J genes are TRBV30 and TRBJ2-3; D might be TRBD2 (5 bases). CDR1 is GTSNPN and CDR2 is SVGIG in the germline V gene (reference sequence). V was shortened by 1 base and J by 4 bases, with 9 bases between the two germline ends. This CDR3 is built from 13 residues.